The clone carrying this T cell receptor beta chain was counted ten times or more. This sample was included in a study of Graves' ophthalmopathy and Graves' hyperthyroidism. Ages of hyperthyroidism patients ran from 18 to 65, and their diagnoses were new, under 2 months' duration. None of the included patients had other autoimmune diseases, uncontrolled infections, pregnancy or lactation, as these led to exclusion. A roughly 10 ml volume of fresh peripheral blood provided the PBMCs. The CDR3 consists of 14 residues. Trimming took 10 bases from V and 4 from J; bases not matched to a gene: 10. The germline CDR1 and CDR2 sequences are ENHRY and SYGVKD. For repertoire sequencing, the TCR beta CDR3 regions were amplified from RNA transcripts. Investigators did first-round RT-PCR with HTBI primers, then second-round multiplex PCR. TCRdb recomputed calls from the multiplex PCR reads with MiXCR, one row per CDR3 protein. This sample has hundreds of thousands of distinct CDR3 sequences, with 22% found just once.

The sequenced sample was peripheral blood. This clonotype was sampled from a woman aged 18-29 years with stable Graves' hyperthyroidism. Some clones in this sample may be carry-over from other donors' samples. The chain is built from TRBV10-3 and TRBJ2-7; 10 nucleotides agree with TRBD1. Written as DNA, the CDR3 is TGTGCCACACAACACGGGACAGGGGTATACGAGCAGTACTTC. Translating it yields CATQHGTGVYEQYF.